This entry lists 26 T cell receptor beta chains sequenced from one sample in a study of human CD8 memory T cell subsets (dated by TCRdb to about 2020). The instrument given in TCRdb is NextSeq 550. A Human TCR Profiling Kit was used to prepare UMI-labeled 5' RACE TCRbeta libraries. TCRdb reprocessed the reads, and each CDR3 protein sequence is entered once, without DNA. The sample's table lists a count of 15,000 or so distinct CDR3 sequences. Clones ranked in the top ten supply approximately 5.7% of the sample. Source material: CD8+ stem-like memory T cells (TSCM and TCM) sorted from PBMCs. According to the study, the label for this sample's cell subset or site signals: stem-like memory CD8 T cells (TSTEM), CCR7+ PD-1- TIGIT-. These receptors all stem from a human donor in good health.

The chain joins TRBV6-5 to TRBJ1-1. Germline V gene sequence: CDR1 MNHEY, CDR2 SVGAGI. This CDR3 has 17 residues. The chain's CDR3 is CASSYYTLGDTGTEAFF.

In terms of frequency, this clonotype is medium-sized. V and J are TRBV19 and TRBJ1-1; TCRdb's D call of TRBD1 is untestable without DNA. The CDR3 is 15 residues long. In germline, CDR1 is LNHDA, CDR2 SQIVND (reference sequence). CDR3 sequence reads: CASSIGGQGNTEAFF. Using reference TRBV19 and TRBJ1-1 for the parts outside the CDR3, the full variable domain is DGGITQSPKYLFRKEGQNVTLSCEQNLNHDAMYWYRQDPGQGLRLIYYSQIVNDFQKGDIAEGYSVSREKKESFPLTVTSAQKNPTAFYLCASSIGGQGNTEAFFGQGTRLTVV.

This chain connects TRBV7-2 to TRBJ2-7; the TCRdb call, TRBD1, lacks DNA for checking. Germline CDR1 is SGHTA and CDR2 is FQGNSA. The CDR3 sequence is 14 residues long. CDR3 loop: CASSSGTGLYEQYF.

This chain joins TRBV6-2 or TRBV6-3 and TRBJ2-7; lacking DNA, the TRBD1 call made by TCRdb goes unchecked. Per germline, CDR1 MNHEY and CDR2 SVGEGT. The CDR3 has 12 residues. The CDR3 region is CASTDRTYEQYF.

This chain joins TRBV5-1 and TRBJ1-2; no DNA is available, so the TRBD1 call from TCRdb remains unchecked. CDR1 and CDR2 from the germline V gene are SGHRS and YFSETQ. This CDR3 is built from 13 residues. The CDR3 sequence: CASSLYQGSGYTF.

The V call is TRBV28, the J call TRBJ1-4; TCRdb gives TRBD1 as the D gene, but with no DNA this cannot be confirmed. The CDR3 consists of 14 residues. Germline V lookup: CDR1 MDHEN, CDR2 SYDVKM. CDR3 region: CASSLDKDGEKLFF. Combining the CDR3 with reference TRBV28 and TRBJ1-4 gives the whole variable domain DVKVTQSSRYLVKRTGEKVFLECVQDMDHENMFWYRQDPGLGLRLIYFSYDVKMKEKGDIPEGYSVSREKKERFSLILESASTNQTSMYLCASSLDKDGEKLFFGSGTQLSVL.

The genes are TRBV5-4 and TRBJ2-7. Germline V gives CDR1 SGHNT, CDR2 YYREEE (reference sequence). The CDR3 is 13 residues long. This CDR3 is CASSLEVKEEQYF.

This clonotype ranks as medium-sized in terms of frequency. The chain combines TRBV28 with TRBJ2-7; the D call from TCRdb, TRBD1, cannot be confirmed without DNA. Germline V lookup: CDR1 MDHEN, CDR2 SYDVKM. The CDR3 length is 13 residues. This CDR3 reads CASSPITDNEQYF.

V gene TRBV24-1 combines with J gene TRBJ2-1; lacking DNA, the TRBD1 call made by TCRdb goes unchecked. Germline V CDR1 and CDR2: KGHDR, SFDVKD. The CDR3 contains 12 residues. The CDR3 is CATSGGPNEQFF.

This clonotype is classed as medium-sized by frequency. V gene TRBV28 combines with J gene TRBJ2-1; absent DNA, TCRdb's TRBD2 call cannot be checked. Germline V CDR1 and CDR2: MDHEN, SYDVKM. CDR3 size: 16 residues. The CDR3: CASSLITSSSYNEQFF.

V is TRBV5-1 and J is TRBJ1-1; TCRdb's D call of TRBD1 is untestable without DNA. Looked up from germline, CDR1 is SGHRS and CDR2 is YFSETQ. The CDR3 runs to 17 residues. The CDR3 is CASSLTGTPRPNTEAFF.

By frequency, this clonotype registers medium-sized (0.01 to 0.1%). The chain uses TRBV5-1 and TRBJ2-1; TCRdb returns TRBD2, unconfirmable since there is no DNA. The CDR3 contains 15 residues. The germline V gene encodes CDR1 SGHRS and CDR2 YFSETQ. CDR3: CASSLTTSGYNEQFF.

CDR3 sequence reads: CASSLVAASPNNEQFF. The J gene is TRBJ2-1, the V gene TRBV7-2. The CDR3 spans 16 residues. The germline gives CDR1 SGHTA, CDR2 FQGNSA.

The genes are TRBV28 and TRBJ2-3. From germline, CDR1 is MDHEN and CDR2 SYDVKM. This CDR3 region has 12 residues. CDR3 sequence: CASSLVGDTQYF.

The chain recombines TRBV9 with TRBJ2-5; TCRdb reports TRBD1, a call that lacks DNA to check it against. CDR3 length equals 16 residues. Germline CDR1 is SGDLS and CDR2 is YYNGEE. The CDR3 loop reads CASSVGGGQSKETQYF.

The rearrangement joins TRBV27 to TRBJ1-4; checking the TCRdb D call of TRBD1 is not possible without DNA. The CDR3 consists of 14 residues. Germline V gives CDR1 MNHEY, CDR2 SMNVEV (reference sequence). The CDR3 here is CASSFGSGNEKLFF.

The chain combines TRBV7-9 with TRBJ2-1; TCRdb's D call of TRBD1 is untestable without DNA. The CDR3 extends over 13 amino acids. Germline CDR1 and CDR2: SEHNR and FQNEAQ (reference sequence). CDR3 loop: CASSFDGGHEQFF.

The rearrangement links TRBV28 to TRBJ1-1. Germline-derived CDR1 and CDR2 are MDHEN and SYDVKM. This CDR3 comprises 13 residues. CDR3 sequence: CASSRTENTEAFF.

This chain joins TRBV27 and TRBJ2-7. Germline assignment: CDR1 MNHEY and CDR2 SMNVEV (reference sequence). The CDR3 spans 13 residues. The CDR3 sequence is CASSLSMGYAEYF.

The genes are TRBV27 and TRBJ2-3; TCRdb gives TRBD2 as the D gene, but with no DNA this cannot be confirmed. The CDR3 extends over 15 amino acids. Germline values: CDR1 MNHEY, CDR2 SMNVEV (reference sequence). CDR3 residues: CASSFGTLGTDTQYF.

The rearrangement links TRBV7-9 to TRBJ2-7; no DNA is available, so the TRBD1 call from TCRdb remains unchecked. This CDR3 region has 16 residues. From germline, CDR1 is SEHNR and CDR2 FQNEAQ (reference sequence). The CDR3 loop reads CASSESSGQASYEQYF.

This chain joins TRBV23-1 and TRBJ2-5; without DNA, the TCRdb call of TRBD2 cannot be checked. TRBV23-1 counts as an open reading frame of uncertain function. The CDR3 contains 15 residues. CDR3 region: CASSHGREGKETQYF.

CDR3: CASSPGGDMLRSPLHF. This sequence joins TRBV5-1 and TRBJ1-6; checking the TCRdb D call of TRBD1 is not possible without DNA. This CDR3 contains 16 residues. Germline assignment: CDR1 SGHRS and CDR2 YFSETQ. The whole variable domain, filled in from reference TRBV5-1 and TRBJ1-6, reads KAGVTQTPRYLIKTRGQQVTLSCSPISGHRSVSWYQQTPGQGLQFLFEYFSETQRNKGNFPGRFSGRQFSNSRSEMNVSTLELGDSALYLCASSPGGDMLRSPLHFGNGTRLTVT.

V is TRBV5-6 and J is TRBJ1-2; TCRdb's D gene call, TRBD1, goes unchecked for lack of DNA. Looked up from germline, CDR1 is SGHDT and CDR2 is YYEEEE. This CDR3 is built from 17 residues. Here the CDR3 reads CASSEGTGARPPYGYTF.

V and J are TRBV20-1 and TRBJ2-7; TCRdb's D call of TRBD2 is untestable without DNA. Germline CDR1 is DFQATT and CDR2 is SNEGSKA (reference sequence). The CDR3 length is 16 residues. CDR3 sequence reads: CSARDRQQLAGYEQYF.

The chain is built from TRBV5-1 and TRBJ2-5. The CDR3 extends over 13 amino acids. Germline values: CDR1 SGHRS, CDR2 YFSETQ. The CDR3 here is CASSLAERRDQYF.